This is a list of T cell receptor beta chains from one sample in a study of blood T cell repertoires in COVID-19. Only in-frame clones appear in the TCRdb table, and some are missing; sequencing was by immunoSEQ multiplex PCR. The table includes roughly 64,000 clones, 65% to 90% detected once. The sample consisted of peripheral blood. The receptors come from a man in his forties with acute or convalescent COVID-19. Each CDR3 is given with its conserved first and last residue. A D gene is named only where the DNA matches it firmly. Clone size is not always given. Where it is, it says once, few, many or a class for expanded clones.

D gene	V gene	J gene	clone size	CDR3 DNA	CDR3 protein
TRBD1	TRBV5-1	TRBJ1-2	few	TGCGCCAGCAGCTTGGGACAGGGTCGGTTTTATGGCTACACCTTC	CASSLGQGRFYGYTF
.	TRBV6-5	TRBJ2-1	.	TGTGCCAGCACCGGCGGCAGGGAGGTCCGGCATGAGCAGTTCTTC	CASTGGREVRHEQFF
.	TRBV18	TRBJ1-6	medium-sized	TGTGCCAGCTCACCGACGACAGACAATTCACCCCTCCACTTT	CASSPTTDNSPLHF
.	TRBV5-6	TRBJ1-6	.	TGTGCCAGCAGCTTGCCCCAGGGAATTAATTCACCCCTCCACTTT	CASSLPQGINSPLHF
.	TRBV6-6	TRBJ1-1	.	TGTGCCAGCAGACTCATGAACACTGAAGCTTTCTTT	CASRLMNTEAFF
.	TRBV30	TRBJ1-1	.	TGTGCCTTGGAGACGGAGAGTAGCACTGAAGCTTTCTTT	CALETESSTEAFF
.	TRBV30	TRBJ2-3	.	TGTGCCTGGAGTGTCAGACAGGCGTACACAGATACGCAGTATTTT	CAWSVRQAYTDTQYF
.	TRBV12-3/TRBV12-4	TRBJ2-7	.	TGTGCCAGCAGCCCCACTAGTCCCTACGAGCAGTACTTC	CASSPTSPYEQYF
TRBD1	TRBV29-1	TRBJ1-4	.	TGCAGCGGGACCGGGACAGGGCAGGAAAAACTGTTTTTT	CSGTGTGQEKLFF
TRBD1	TRBV4-2	TRBJ1-6	.	TGTGCCAGCAGCCAGGGGACAGCCTATAATTCACCCCTCCACTTT	CASSQGTAYNSPLHF
.	TRBV30	TRBJ2-6	once	TGTGCGGGGCAGATCAGTTCTGGGGCCAACGTCCTGACTTTC	CAGQISSGANVLTF
TRBD1	TRBV5-1	TRBJ2-7	.	TGCGCCAGCAGCTGGGGACAGGGGGCGTGGGAGCAGTACTTC	CASSWGQGAWEQYF
TRBD1	TRBV5-1	TRBJ1-4	once	TGCGCCAGCAGCCCCTTGGGACAGGGGGCATCTAATGAAAAACTGTTTTTT	CASSPLGQGASNEKLFF
TRBD1	TRBV12-3/TRBV12-4	TRBJ1-4	.	TGTGCCAGCAGTCTTAGACAGGGGGAAAAACTGTTTTTT	CASSLRQGEKLFF
.	TRBV6-5	TRBJ1-5	.	TGTGCCAGCAGTCGGAAGGCGGATCAGCCCCAGCATTTT	CASSRKADQPQHF
.	TRBV30	TRBJ1-5	.	TGTGCCTGGAGCCCCCGGGAAGGCTATAGCAATCAGCCCCAGCATTTT	CAWSPREGYSNQPQHF
TRBD2	TRBV5-4	TRBJ2-5	.	TGTGCCAGCAGCTTGGTGGGGGGGGAGACCCAGTACTTC	CASSLVGGETQYF
TRBD1	TRBV29-1	TRBJ1-5	.	TGCAGCGTGGGACAGAGTTCACAGCCCCAGCATTTT	CSVGQSSQPQHF